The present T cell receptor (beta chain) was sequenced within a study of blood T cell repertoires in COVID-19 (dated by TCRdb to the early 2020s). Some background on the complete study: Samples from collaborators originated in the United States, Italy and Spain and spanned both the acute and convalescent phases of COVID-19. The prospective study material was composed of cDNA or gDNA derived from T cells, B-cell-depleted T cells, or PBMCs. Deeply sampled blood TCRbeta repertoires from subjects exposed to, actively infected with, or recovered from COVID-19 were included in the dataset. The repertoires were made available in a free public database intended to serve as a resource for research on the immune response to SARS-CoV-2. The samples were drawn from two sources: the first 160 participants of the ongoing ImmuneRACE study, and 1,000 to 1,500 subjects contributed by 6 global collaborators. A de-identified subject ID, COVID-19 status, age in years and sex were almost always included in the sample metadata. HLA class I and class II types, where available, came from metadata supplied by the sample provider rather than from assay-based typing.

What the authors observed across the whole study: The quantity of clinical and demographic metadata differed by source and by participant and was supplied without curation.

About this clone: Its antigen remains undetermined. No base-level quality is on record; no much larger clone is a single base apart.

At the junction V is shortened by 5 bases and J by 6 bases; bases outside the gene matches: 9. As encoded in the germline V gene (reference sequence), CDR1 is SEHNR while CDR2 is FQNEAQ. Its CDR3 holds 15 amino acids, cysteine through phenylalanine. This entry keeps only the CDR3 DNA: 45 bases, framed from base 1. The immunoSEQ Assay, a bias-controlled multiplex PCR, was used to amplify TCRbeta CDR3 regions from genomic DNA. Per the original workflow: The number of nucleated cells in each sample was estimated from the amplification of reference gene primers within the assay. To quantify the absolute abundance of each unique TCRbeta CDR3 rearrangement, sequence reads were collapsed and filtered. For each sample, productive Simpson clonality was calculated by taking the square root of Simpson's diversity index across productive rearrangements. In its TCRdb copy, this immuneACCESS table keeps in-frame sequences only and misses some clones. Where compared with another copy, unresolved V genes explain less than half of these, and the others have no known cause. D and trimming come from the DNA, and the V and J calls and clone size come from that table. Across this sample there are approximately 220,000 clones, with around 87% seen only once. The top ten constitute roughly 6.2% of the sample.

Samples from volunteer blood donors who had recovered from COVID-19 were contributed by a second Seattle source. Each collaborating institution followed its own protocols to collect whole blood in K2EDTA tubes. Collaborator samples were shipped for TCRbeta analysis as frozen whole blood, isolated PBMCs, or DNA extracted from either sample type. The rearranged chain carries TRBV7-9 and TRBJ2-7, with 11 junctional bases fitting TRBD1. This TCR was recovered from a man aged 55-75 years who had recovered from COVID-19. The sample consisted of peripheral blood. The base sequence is TGTGCCAGCAGCCCTACCCGGGACAGGGGGTTCGAGCAGTACTTC. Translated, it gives CASSPTRDRGFEQYF.